This T cell receptor beta chain was identified during a study of blood T cell repertoires in COVID-19. Looking at the study overall: Acute and convalescent COVID-19 samples came from the United States, Italy and Spain. Sources were T cells, B-cell-depleted T cells, or PBMCs; the material itself was cDNA or gDNA.

This CDR3 region has 16 residues. Looked up from germline, CDR1 is LGHDT and CDR2 is YNNKEL (reference sequence). The V and J ends lost 2 bases and 6 bases respectively, with 16 bases between them. The protocol was immunoSEQ multiplex PCR, while the TCRdb copy is restricted to in-frame clones and leaves out a portion. The sample holds 95,000 to 150,000 clones; about 82% are singletons and the top ten take over 4.5%. The sequencing sample was made of peripheral blood. The sequence was collected from a human donor in a cohort sampled during active COVID-19. V and J are TRBV3-1 (or the pseudogene TRBV3-2) and TRBJ2-2; D might be TRBD1 (5 bases). The CDR3 coding sequence is TGTGCCAGCAGCCAAACCGACAGACGTAGGCCCGGGGAGCTGTTTTTT. Protein: CASSQTDRRRPGELFF.